This T cell receptor (beta chain) stems from a study of shared clonotypes between healthy human individuals. V was pared by 5 bases and J by 2 bases, with 14 bases between. CDR1 and CDR2 (germline): SGHRS, YFSETQ. The CDR3 sequence is 14 residues long. Assay: immunoSEQ multiplex PCR; the TCRdb copy retains only in-frame clones and omits some. The data show 950,000 to 1,300,000 clones, with under 80% seen just once and approximately 1.5% held by the top ten. Sequenced: memory CD4+ T cells sorted from blood. Subset reported: CD45RA-negative fraction. The chain uses TRBV5-1 and TRBJ2-7; D gene uncertain. The origin of this receptor is a man younger than 35 in good health. The CDR3 sequence is CASRSTTDTYEQYF. The CDR3, as DNA: TGCGCCAGCAGGTCTACTACCGACACCTACGAGCAGTACTTC.